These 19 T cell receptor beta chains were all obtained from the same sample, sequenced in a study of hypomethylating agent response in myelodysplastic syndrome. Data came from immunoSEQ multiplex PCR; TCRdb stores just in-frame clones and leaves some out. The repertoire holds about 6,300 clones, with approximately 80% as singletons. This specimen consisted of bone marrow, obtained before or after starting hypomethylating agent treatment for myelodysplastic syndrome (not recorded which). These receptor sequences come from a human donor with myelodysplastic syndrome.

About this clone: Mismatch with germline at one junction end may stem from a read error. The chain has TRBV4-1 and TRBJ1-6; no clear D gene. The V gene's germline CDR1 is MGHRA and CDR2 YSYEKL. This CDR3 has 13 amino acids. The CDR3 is CASSLQFNSPPHF. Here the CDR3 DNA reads TGCGCCAGCAGCCTACAGTTTAATTCACCCCCCCACTTT.

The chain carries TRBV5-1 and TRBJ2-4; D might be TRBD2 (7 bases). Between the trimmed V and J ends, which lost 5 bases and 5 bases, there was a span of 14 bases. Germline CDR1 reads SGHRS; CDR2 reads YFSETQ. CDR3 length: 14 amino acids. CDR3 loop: CASSMGGLENIQYF. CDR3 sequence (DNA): TGCGCCAGCAGTATGGGGGGGCTAGAAAACATTCAGTACTTC.

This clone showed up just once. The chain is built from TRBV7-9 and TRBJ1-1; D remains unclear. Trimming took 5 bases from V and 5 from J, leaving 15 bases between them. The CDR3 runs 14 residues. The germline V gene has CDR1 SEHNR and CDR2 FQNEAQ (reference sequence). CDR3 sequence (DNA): TGTGCCAGCAGCCTAGAATGGTCCGGGACTGAAGCTTTCTTT. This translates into CASSLEWSGTEAFF.

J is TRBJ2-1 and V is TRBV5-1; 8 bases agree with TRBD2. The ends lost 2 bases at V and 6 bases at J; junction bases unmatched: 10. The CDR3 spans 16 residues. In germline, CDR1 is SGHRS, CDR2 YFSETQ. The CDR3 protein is CASSFSLAGQVNEQFF. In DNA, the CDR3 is TGCGCCAGCAGCTTTTCTCTAGCGGGTCAAGTCAATGAGCAGTTCTTC.

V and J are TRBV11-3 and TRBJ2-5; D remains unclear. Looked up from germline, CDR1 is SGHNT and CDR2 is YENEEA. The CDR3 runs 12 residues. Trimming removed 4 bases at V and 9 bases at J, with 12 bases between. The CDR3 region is CASSSADEAQYF. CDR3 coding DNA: TGTGCCAGCAGCTCTGCCGATGAGGCCCAGTACTTC.

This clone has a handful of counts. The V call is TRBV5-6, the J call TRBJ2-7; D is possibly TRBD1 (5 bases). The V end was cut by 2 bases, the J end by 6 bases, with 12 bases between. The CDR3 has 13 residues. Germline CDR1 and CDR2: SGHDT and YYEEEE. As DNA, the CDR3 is TGTGCCAGCAGCTTTAGCAGGGTGACCGAGCAGTACTTC. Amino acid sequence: CASSFSRVTEQYF.

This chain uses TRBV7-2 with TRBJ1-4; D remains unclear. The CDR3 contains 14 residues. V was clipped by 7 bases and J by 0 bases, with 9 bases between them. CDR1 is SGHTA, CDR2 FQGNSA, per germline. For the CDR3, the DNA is TGTGCCAGCACCTCCCCGCCAACTAATGAAAAACTGTTTTTT. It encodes CASTSPPTNEKLFF. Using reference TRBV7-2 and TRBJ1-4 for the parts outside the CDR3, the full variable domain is GAGVSQSPSNKVTEKGKDVELRCDPISGHTALYWYRQSLGQGLEFLIYFQGNSAPDKSGLPSDRFSAERTGGSVSTLTIQRTQQEDSAVYLCASTSPPTNEKLFFGSGTQLSVL.

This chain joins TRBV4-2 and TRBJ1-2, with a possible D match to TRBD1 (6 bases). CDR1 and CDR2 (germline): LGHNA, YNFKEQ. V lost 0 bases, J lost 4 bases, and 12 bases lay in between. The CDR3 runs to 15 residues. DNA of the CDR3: TGTGCCAGCAGCCAAGAGGGGGGGCAGTTCTATGGCTACACCTTC. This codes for CASSQEGGQFYGYTF.

CDR3 amino acids: CSVEAKQGDTQYF. In DNA, the CDR3 is TGCAGCGTTGAAGCGAAACAGGGCGATACGCAGTATTTT. V is TRBV29-1 and J is TRBJ2-3; a possible D gene is TRBD1 (6 bases). The V and J ends lost 1 base and 6 bases respectively, with 11 bases between them. The CDR3 spans 13 residues. CDR1 and CDR2 (germline): SQVTM, ANQGSEA.

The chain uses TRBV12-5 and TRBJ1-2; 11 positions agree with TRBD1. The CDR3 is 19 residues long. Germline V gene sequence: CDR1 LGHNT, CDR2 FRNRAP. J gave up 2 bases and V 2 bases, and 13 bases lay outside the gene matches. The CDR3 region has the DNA TGTGCTAGTGGTTTGTGGACAGGGGGCATATCGCCCATGAACTATGGCTACACCTTC. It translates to CASGLWTGGISPMNYGYTF.

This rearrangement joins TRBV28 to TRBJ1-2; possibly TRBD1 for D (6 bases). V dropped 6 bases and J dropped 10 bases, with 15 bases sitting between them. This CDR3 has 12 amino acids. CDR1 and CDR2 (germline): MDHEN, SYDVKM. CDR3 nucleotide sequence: TGTGCCAGCAGCGTCGGGACAAGTGACTACACCTTC. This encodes CASSVGTSDYTF.

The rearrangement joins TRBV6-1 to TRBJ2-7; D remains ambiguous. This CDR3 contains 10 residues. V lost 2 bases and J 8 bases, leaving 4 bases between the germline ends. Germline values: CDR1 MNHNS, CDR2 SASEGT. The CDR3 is CASSEMQQYF. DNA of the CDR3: TGTGCCAGCAGTGAAATGCAGCAGTACTTC.

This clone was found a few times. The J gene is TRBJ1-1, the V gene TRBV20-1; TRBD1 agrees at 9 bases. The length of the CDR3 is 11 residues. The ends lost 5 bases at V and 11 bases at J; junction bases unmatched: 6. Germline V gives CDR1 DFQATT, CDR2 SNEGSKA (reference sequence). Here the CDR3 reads CSAPTGGTAFF. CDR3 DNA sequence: TGCAGTGCTCCGACAGGGGGAACGGCTTTCTTT.

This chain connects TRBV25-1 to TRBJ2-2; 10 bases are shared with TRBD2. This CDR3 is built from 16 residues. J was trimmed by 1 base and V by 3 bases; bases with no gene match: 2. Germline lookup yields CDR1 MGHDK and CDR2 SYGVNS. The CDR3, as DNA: TGTGCCAGCAGTGATTTAGCGGGAGGGAACACCGGGGAGCTGTTTTTT. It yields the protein CASSDLAGGNTGELFF.

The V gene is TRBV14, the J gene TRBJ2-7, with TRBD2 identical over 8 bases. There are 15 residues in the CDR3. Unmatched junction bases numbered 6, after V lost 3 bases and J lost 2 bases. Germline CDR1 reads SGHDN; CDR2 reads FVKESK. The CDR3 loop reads CASSQSSGLAYEQYF. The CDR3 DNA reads TGTGCCAGCAGCCAGTCTAGCGGGCTCGCCTACGAGCAGTACTTC.

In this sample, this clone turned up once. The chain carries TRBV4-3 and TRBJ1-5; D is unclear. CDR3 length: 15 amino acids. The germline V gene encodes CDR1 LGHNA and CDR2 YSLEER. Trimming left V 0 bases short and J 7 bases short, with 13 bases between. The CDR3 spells CASSQENSKDQPQHF. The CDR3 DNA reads TGCGCCAGCAGCCAAGAAAACTCCAAGGACCAGCCCCAGCATTTT.

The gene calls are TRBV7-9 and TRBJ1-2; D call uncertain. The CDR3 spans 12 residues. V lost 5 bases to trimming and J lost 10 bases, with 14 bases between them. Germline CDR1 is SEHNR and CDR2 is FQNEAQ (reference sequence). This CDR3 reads CASSLGAGVYTF. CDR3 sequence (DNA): TGTGCCAGCAGCCTAGGTGCCGGAGTCTACACCTTC.

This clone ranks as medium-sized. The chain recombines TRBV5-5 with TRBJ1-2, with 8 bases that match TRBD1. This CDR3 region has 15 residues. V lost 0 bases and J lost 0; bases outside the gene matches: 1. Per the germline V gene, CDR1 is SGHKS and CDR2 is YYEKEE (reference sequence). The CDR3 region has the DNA TGTGCCAGCAGCTTGGGGACAGGGTCTAACTATGGCTACACCTTC. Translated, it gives CASSLGTGSNYGYTF. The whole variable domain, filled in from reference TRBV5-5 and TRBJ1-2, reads DAGVTQSPTHLIKTRGQQVTLRCSPISGHKSVSWYQQVLGQGPQFIFQYYEKEERGRGNFPDRFSARQFPNYSSELNVNALLLGDSALYLCASSLGTGSNYGYTFGSGTRLTVV.

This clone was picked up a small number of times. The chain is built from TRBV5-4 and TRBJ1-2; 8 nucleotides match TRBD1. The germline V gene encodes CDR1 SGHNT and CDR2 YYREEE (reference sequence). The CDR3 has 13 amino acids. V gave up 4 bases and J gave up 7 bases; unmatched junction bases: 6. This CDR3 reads CASSPVQGAGYTF. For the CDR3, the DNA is TGTGCCAGCAGCCCCGTTCAGGGGGCTGGCTACACCTTC.